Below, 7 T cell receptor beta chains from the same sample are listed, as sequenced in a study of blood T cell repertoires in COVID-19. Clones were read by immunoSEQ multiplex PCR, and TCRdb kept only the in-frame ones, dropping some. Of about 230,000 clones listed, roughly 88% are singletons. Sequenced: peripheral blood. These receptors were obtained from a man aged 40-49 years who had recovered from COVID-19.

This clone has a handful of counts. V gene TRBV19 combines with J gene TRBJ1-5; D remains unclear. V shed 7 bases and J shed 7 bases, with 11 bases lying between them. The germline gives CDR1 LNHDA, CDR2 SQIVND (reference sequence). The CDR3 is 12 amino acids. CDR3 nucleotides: TGTGCCAGTAAGTCTTTTGGCCAGCCCCAGCATTTT. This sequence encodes CASKSFGQPQHF.

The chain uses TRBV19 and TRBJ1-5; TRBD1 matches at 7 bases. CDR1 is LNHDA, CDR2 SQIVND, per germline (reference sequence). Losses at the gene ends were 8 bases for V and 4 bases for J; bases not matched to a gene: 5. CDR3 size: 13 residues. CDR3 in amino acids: CASQQGFNQPQHF. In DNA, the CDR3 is TGTGCCAGTCAACAGGGGTTTAATCAGCCCCAGCATTTT. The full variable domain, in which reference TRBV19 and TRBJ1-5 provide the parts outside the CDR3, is DGGITQSPKYLFRKEGQNVTLSCEQNLNHDAMYWYRQDPGQGLRLIYYSQIVNDFQKGDIAEGYSVSREKKESFPLTVTSAQKNPTAFYLCASQQGFNQPQHFGDGTRLSIL.

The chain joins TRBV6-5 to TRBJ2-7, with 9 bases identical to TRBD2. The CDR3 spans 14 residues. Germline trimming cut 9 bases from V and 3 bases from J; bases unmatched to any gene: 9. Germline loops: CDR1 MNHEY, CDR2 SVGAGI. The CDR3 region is CASLAGAGGYEQYF. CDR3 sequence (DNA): TGTGCCAGTTTAGCGGGAGCGGGGGGCTACGAGCAGTACTTC.

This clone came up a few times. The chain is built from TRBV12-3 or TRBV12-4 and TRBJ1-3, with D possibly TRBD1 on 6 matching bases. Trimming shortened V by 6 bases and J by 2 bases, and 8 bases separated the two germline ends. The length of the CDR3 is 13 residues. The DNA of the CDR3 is TGTGCCAGCAGCTGGGACACTGGAAACACCATATATTTT. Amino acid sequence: CASSWDTGNTIYF.

CDR3 residues: CAIRSDGGNQPQHF. The CDR3 region has the DNA TGTGCCATCAGGTCAGATGGAGGCAATCAGCCCCAGCATTTT. This rearrangement joins TRBV10-3 to TRBJ1-5; D gene unclear. The V end was cut by 6 bases, the J end by 2 bases, with 11 bases between. This CDR3 is built from 14 residues. The germline V gene encodes CDR1 ENHRY and CDR2 SYGVKD.

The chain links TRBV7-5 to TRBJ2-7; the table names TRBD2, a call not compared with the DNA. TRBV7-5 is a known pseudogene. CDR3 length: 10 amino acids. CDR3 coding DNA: TGTGCCAGAAGCGAGTACGAGCAGTACTTC. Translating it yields CARSEYEQYF.

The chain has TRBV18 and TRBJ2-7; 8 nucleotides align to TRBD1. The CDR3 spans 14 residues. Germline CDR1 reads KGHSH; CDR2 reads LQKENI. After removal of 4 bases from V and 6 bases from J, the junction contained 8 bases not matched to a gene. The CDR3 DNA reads TGTGCCAGCTCACTACGGACAGGGATTGGCGAGCAGTACTTC. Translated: CASSLRTGIGEQYF.